The sequence of this T cell receptor (beta chain) was determined in a study of T cell responses to AZD1222 COVID-19 vaccine. General study results and limits: Most donors were white British, females outnumbered males, and clonal diversity was possibly underestimated. Recipients of two AZD1222 doses showed rising Spike-specific TCR breadth and depth.

The data were produced by immunoSEQ multiplex PCR, yet TCRdb's version contains in-frame clones alone and is incomplete. The sample includes roughly 120,000 clones, roughly 84% of them seen just once. Germline V gene lookup returns CDR1 MDHEN and CDR2 SYDVKM. This CDR3 region has 17 residues. V lost 5 bases and J lost 0; bases outside the gene matches: 8. To note about this clone: What it binds is not known.

The input for sequencing was peripheral blood, taken on day 0 of AZD1222 vaccination. The clonotype originates from an adult in good health. V gene TRBV28 combines with J gene TRBJ1-5; 9 bases are a match to TRBD1. In nucleotides, the CDR3 is TGTGCCAGCAGTCCCCACGGACAGGGGATTAGCAATCAGCCCCAGCATTTT. It yields the protein CASSPHGQGISNQPQHF.